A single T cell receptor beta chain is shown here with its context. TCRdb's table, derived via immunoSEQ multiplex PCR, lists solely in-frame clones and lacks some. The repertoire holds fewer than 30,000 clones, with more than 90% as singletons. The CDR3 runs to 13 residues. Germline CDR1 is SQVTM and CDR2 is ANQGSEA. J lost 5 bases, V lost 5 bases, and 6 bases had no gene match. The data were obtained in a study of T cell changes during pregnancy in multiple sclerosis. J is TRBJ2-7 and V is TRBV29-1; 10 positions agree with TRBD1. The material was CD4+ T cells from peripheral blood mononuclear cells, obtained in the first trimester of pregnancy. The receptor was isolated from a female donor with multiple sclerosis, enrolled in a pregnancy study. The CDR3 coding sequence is TGCAGCGTTAGGCGGGACAGGGGCCACGAGCAGTACTTC. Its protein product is CSVRRDRGHEQYF.